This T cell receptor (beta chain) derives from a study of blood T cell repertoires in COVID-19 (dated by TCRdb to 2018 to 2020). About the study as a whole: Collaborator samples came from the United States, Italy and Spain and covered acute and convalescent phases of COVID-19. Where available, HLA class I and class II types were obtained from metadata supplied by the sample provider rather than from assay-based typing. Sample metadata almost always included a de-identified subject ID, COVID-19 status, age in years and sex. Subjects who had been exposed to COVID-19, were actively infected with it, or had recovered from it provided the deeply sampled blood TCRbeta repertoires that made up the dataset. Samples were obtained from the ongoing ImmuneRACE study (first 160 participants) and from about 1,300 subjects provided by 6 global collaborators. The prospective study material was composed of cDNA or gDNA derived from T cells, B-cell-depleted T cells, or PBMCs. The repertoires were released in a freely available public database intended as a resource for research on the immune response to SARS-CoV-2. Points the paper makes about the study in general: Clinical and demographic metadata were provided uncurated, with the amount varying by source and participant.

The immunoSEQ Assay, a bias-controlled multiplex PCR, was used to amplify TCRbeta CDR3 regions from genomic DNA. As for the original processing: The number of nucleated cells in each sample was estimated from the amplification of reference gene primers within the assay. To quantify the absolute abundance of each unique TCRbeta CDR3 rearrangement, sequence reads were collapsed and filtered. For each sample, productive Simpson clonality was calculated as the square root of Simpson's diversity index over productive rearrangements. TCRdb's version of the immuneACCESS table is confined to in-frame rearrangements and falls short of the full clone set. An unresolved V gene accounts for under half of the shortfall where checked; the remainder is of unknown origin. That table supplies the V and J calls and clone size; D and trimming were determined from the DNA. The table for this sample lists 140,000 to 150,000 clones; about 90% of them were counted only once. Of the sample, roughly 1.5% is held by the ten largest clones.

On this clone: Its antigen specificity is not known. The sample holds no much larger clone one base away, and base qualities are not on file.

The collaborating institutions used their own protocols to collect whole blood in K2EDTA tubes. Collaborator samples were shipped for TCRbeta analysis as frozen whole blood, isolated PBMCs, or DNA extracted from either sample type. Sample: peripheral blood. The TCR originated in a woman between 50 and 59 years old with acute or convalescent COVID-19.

The DNA sequence is as follows: TGTGCCAGTAGTTCGACAGGGGTATTGAACACTGAAGCTTTCTTT. It translates as CASSSTGVLNTEAFF. The chain couples TRBV19 to TRBJ1-1; TRBD1 aligns with 8 central bases. Reading from cysteine to phenylalanine, the CDR3 counts 15 amino acids. Just the 45-base CDR3 DNA is kept, in frame starting at base 1. The germline V gene (reference sequence) specifies LNHDA as CDR1 and SQIVND as CDR2. Germline trimming amounts to 5 bases on V and 0 bases on J, with 5 as the count of junction bases outside the gene matches.